The 9 T cell receptor beta chains presented below share a single source sample, sequenced in a study of T cell responses to AZD1222 COVID-19 vaccine. Profiled with immunoSEQ multiplex PCR; TCRdb holds only in-frame clones, not every one. The sample has over 110,000 clones; roughly 90% are singletons. The material sequenced was peripheral blood, taken 28 days after the second AZD1222 dose. The receptors were sampled from an adult who received the AZD1222 COVID-19 vaccine.

The chain recombines TRBV28 with TRBJ1-5; 8 bases are shared with TRBD1. The CDR3 length is 19 residues. After removal of 6 bases from V and 0 bases from J, the junction contained 16 bases not matched to a gene. Germline V gives CDR1 MDHEN, CDR2 SYDVKM. For the CDR3, the DNA is TGTGCCAGCAGCCTCAAGAGGGACAGGCGATTCTTTAGCAATCAGCCCCAGCATTTT. Translated, it gives CASSLKRDRRFFSNQPQHF.

This chain connects TRBV6-1 to TRBJ1-2, with TRBD1 matching over 8 bases. From germline, CDR1 is MNHNS and CDR2 SASEGT. This CDR3 region has 16 residues. Trimming at V came to 3 bases and at J to 3 bases, leaving 9 bases not matched to a gene. CDR3 sequence (DNA): TGTGCCAGCAGTGAGGGGACAGGCCAAAGTTACTATGGCTACACCTTC. It codes for CASSEGTGQSYYGYTF.

J is TRBJ2-1 and V is TRBV6-2 or TRBV6-3; a possible D gene is TRBD1 (5 bases). The V and J ends lost 0 bases and 7 bases respectively, with 13 bases between them. CDR3 size: 15 residues. The germline gives CDR1 MNHEY, CDR2 SVGEGT. CDR3 in amino acids: CASSYSGQGLNEQFF. The CDR3 nucleotides read TGTGCCAGCAGTTACTCGGGCCAGGGCCTGAATGAGCAGTTCTTC.

J is TRBJ2-6 and V is TRBV28, with a weak D call TRBD1 (5 bases). This CDR3 contains 15 residues. V dropped 8 bases and J dropped 0 bases, with 11 bases sitting between them. Germline values: CDR1 MDHEN, CDR2 SYDVKM. CDR3 sequence: CASQGGSSGANVLTF. The CDR3 nucleotides are TGTGCCAGCCAGGGTGGCAGCTCTGGGGCCAACGTCCTGACTTTC.

The chain combines TRBV9 with TRBJ1-4; the match to TRBD1 covers 7 bases. The CDR3 is 16 amino acids. Trimming took 4 bases from V and 2 from J; bases not matched to a gene: 8. The germline CDR1 and CDR2 sequences are SGDLS and YYNGEE. The CDR3 protein is CASSPGGGFTNEKLFF. DNA of the CDR3: TGTGCCAGCAGCCCAGGGGGGGGCTTCACTAATGAAAAACTGTTTTTT. Using reference TRBV9 and TRBJ1-4 for the parts outside the CDR3, the full variable domain is DSGVTQTPKHLITATGQRVTLRCSPRSGDLSVYWYQQSLDQGLQFLIQYYNGEERAKGNILERFSAQQFPDLHSELNLSSLELGDSALYFCASSPGGGFTNEKLFFGSGTQLSVL.

The chain uses TRBV29-1 and TRBJ2-7; D unclear. The CDR3 covers 10 residues. Germline V gene sequence: CDR1 SQVTM, CDR2 ANQGSEA. The ends were cut back, 3 bases at V and 9 bases at J, with 9 bases in the middle. The CDR3 reads CSVDVPPQYF. The CDR3 DNA reads as TGCAGCGTTGATGTTCCTCCGCAGTACTTC.

The rearrangement links TRBV30 to TRBJ1-5; 7 nucleotides agree with TRBD1. The V segment lost 1 base and the J segment 3 bases; nucleotides outside the gene matches: 6. Germline V gene data show CDR1 as GTSNPN and CDR2 as SVGIG (reference sequence). The length of the CDR3 is 15 residues. CDR3 nucleotides: TGTGCCTGGAGTGGAGGGGGACAGCCCAATCAGCCCCAGCATTTT. It specifies CAWSGGGQPNQPQHF.

The CDR3 DNA reads as TGCGCCAGCAGCGAACCAGGACAGCGCTCTGGAAACACCATATATTTT. This encodes CASSEPGQRSGNTIYF. This sequence joins TRBV5-1 and TRBJ1-3; tentatively, D is TRBD1 (6 bases). CDR1 is SGHRS and CDR2 is YFSETQ in the germline V gene. Trimming took 4 bases from V and 0 from J, leaving 14 bases between them. This CDR3 spans 16 amino acids.

This clone was counted once. The rearrangement links TRBV15 to TRBJ2-7; no clear D gene. The CDR3 loop spans 15 amino acids. Between the trimmed V and J ends, which lost 0 bases and 3 bases, there was a span of 12 bases. Germline V gene sequence: CDR1 LNHNV, CDR2 YYDKDF (reference sequence). In DNA, the CDR3 is TGTGCCACCAGCAGAGATCCCGGGTCTGGCTACGAGCAGTACTTC. This gives the protein CATSRDPGSGYEQYF.